A single sample gave rise to the 32 T cell receptor beta chains below, sequenced in a study of T cells in Graves' hyperthyroidism and ophthalmopathy. RNA transcripts gave rise to amplified TCR beta CDR3 regions. TCR CDR3 regions were first amplified by RT-PCR with HTBI primers. TCRdb processed the multiplex PCR reads anew with MiXCR; each CDR3 protein has one entry. Of about 570,000 distinct CDR3 sequences in the sample, more than 45% were seen once. Material for sequencing was peripheral blood or thyroid tissue (not recorded which). The receptors come from an adult woman with Graves' disease, either hyperthyroidism or ophthalmopathy (not recorded which).

V and J are TRBV15 and TRBJ2-5; unclear D gene. The CDR3 loop spans 14 amino acids. Germline-derived CDR1 and CDR2 are LNHNV and YYDKDF (reference sequence). Between the trimmed V and J ends, which lost 0 bases and 5 bases, there was a span of 10 bases. In DNA form, the CDR3 reads TGTGCCACCAGCAGAGATGGAGCAAGTGAGACCCAGTACTTC. Translating it yields CATSRDGASETQYF.

This clonotype has at least ten counts. The chain employs TRBV2 and TRBJ2-5; D may correspond to TRBD1 or TRBD2 (5 bases each). Germline V gene sequence: CDR1 SNHLY, CDR2 FYNNEI. V lost 4 bases, J lost 4 bases, and 10 bases lay in between. This CDR3 spans 13 amino acids. The CDR3 nucleotides read TGTGCCAGCAGTGTAGGGGACCGAGAGACCCAGTACTTC. Translated: CASSVGDRETQYF.

The V and J genes are TRBV10-3 and TRBJ2-5, with 10 bases aligning to TRBD1. Trimming took 6 bases from V and 5 from J; bases not matched to a gene: 9. The CDR3 is 15 amino acids. The germline V gene encodes CDR1 ENHRY and CDR2 SYGVKD. This chain's CDR3 is CAIRVGQGMMETQYF. CDR3 bases: TGTGCCATCAGGGTGGGACAGGGGATGATGGAGACCCAGTACTTC.

Ten or more counts support this clonotype. The CDR3 loop reads CASNLQANTEAFF. The CDR3 DNA reads TGTGCCAGCAACCTACAGGCGAACACTGAAGCTTTCTTT. V and J are TRBV12-3 or TRBV12-4 and TRBJ1-1; tentatively, D is TRBD1 (5 bases). The CDR3 is 13 residues long. The V end lost 7 bases, the J end lost 1 base, and 10 bases lay between the germline ends.

This clonotype was picked up many times. The rearrangement links TRBV3-1 to TRBJ1-5; D is perhaps TRBD1 (5 bases). In germline, CDR1 is LGHDT, CDR2 YNNKEL (reference sequence). Trimming left V 4 bases short and J 7 bases short, with 11 bases between. CDR3 length: 13 residues. CDR3 sequence reads: CASSPVGGQPQHF. CDR3 nucleotides: TGTGCCAGCAGCCCAGTCGGGGGGCAGCCCCAGCATTTT.

This clonotype was seen many times. The V call is TRBV6-6, the J call TRBJ1-2; D possibly corresponds to TRBD1 (5 bases). Germline CDR1 reads MNHNY; CDR2 reads SVGAGI (reference sequence). This CDR3 comprises 10 residues. V lost 11 bases and J lost 2, with 6 bases in between. The CDR3: CAGGNYGYTF. CDR3 coding DNA: TGTGCCGGGGGGAACTATGGCTACACCTTC.

The gene calls are TRBV15 and TRBJ1-2, with TRBD1 matching over 7 bases. Trimming cost V 1 base and J 4 bases; bases outside gene matches: 6. The CDR3 sequence is 15 residues long. In germline, CDR1 is LNHNV, CDR2 YYDKDF (reference sequence). CDR3 protein: CATSRGTGTAYGYTF. The CDR3, as DNA: TGTGCCACCAGCAGAGGGACCGGGACAGCCTATGGCTACACCTTC.

This clonotype was recorded a few times. CDR3 protein: CSVEAENTEAFF. CDR3 nucleotides: TGCAGCGTTGAAGCGGAGAACACTGAAGCTTTCTTT. The chain combines TRBV29-1 with TRBJ1-1, with unresolved D. Trimming left V 1 base short and J 1 base short, with 4 bases between. The CDR3 has 12 amino acids. Germline V CDR1 and CDR2: SQVTM, ANQGSEA.

V gene TRBV29-1 combines with J gene TRBJ1-2; D might be TRBD1 (5 bases). V was trimmed by 0 bases and J by 6 bases, leaving 14 bases between them. CDR1 is SQVTM, CDR2 ANQGSEA, per germline. CDR3 length: 14 residues. CDR3 sequence reads: CSVEDQGRGDGYTF. The CDR3 DNA follows: TGCAGCGTTGAAGATCAAGGGAGAGGGGATGGCTACACCTTC.

Ten or more counts support this clonotype. V gene TRBV24-1 combines with J gene TRBJ2-7; D may be TRBD2 (6 bases). CDR1 and CDR2 (germline): KGHDR, SFDVKD. The CDR3 length is 14 residues. Deletions cut 9 bases from V and 6 bases from J, with 20 bases between. Here the CDR3 reads CATGRYGRGCEQYF. The CDR3 region has the DNA TGTGCCACCGGCAGATACGGGAGAGGTTGCGAGCAGTACTTC.

V and J are TRBV15 and TRBJ1-4; 9 bases map to TRBD1. Germline values: CDR1 LNHNV, CDR2 YYDKDF (reference sequence). V lost 6 bases and J lost 8; bases outside the gene matches: 10. CDR3 length: 15 residues. CDR3 bases: TGTGCCACCAGTCGCACCGGGACAGGGCACGAAAAACTGTTTTTT. Protein: CATSRTGTGHEKLFF.

The chain uses TRBV20-1 and TRBJ1-6, with D perhaps matching TRBD1 (6 bases). V lost 5 bases and J 17 bases, leaving 25 bases between the germline ends. CDR3 length: 14 amino acids. Germline CDR1 reads DFQATT; CDR2 reads SNEGSKA (reference sequence). CDR3 nucleotide sequence: TGCAGTGCTCCCAGAGGGGGAGGGGATTCTCCCTTCCACTTT. Translating it yields CSAPRGGGDSPFHF.

CDR3 nucleotides: TGTGCCAGCGGCCGGGATTCGGGGATGAACACTGAAGCTTTCTTT. This codes for CASGRDSGMNTEAFF. V usage is TRBV5-4 and J usage is TRBJ1-1; no clear D gene. The CDR3 sequence is 15 residues long. Germline V lookup: CDR1 SGHNT, CDR2 YYREEE (reference sequence). The germline V and J ends were trimmed by 7 bases and 0 bases, with 16 bases remaining between them. The whole variable domain, filled in from reference TRBV5-4 and TRBJ1-1, reads ETGVTQSPTHLIKTRGQQVTLRCSSQSGHNTVSWYQQALGQGPQFIFQYYREEENGRGNFPPRFSGLQFPNYSSELNVNALELDDSALYLCASGRDSGMNTEAFFGQGTRLTVV.

This clonotype was counted a few times. This rearrangement joins TRBV7-8 to TRBJ1-6, with D perhaps matching TRBD1 (6 bases). From germline, CDR1 is SGHVS and CDR2 FQNEAQ. V was cut by 1 base and J by 9 bases, with 13 bases left in between. The length of the CDR3 is 15 residues. In nucleotides, the CDR3 is TGTGCCAGCAGCTTAGTGGGCAGGGGAATTTCACCCCTCCACTTT. This encodes CASSLVGRGISPLHF.

The sample holds a few counts of this clonotype. The chain has TRBV3-1 and TRBJ2-7; the match to TRBD1 covers 8 bases. The CDR3 is 16 amino acids. Per germline, CDR1 LGHDT and CDR2 YNNKEL (reference sequence). V trimming: 0 bases; J trimming: 4 bases; junction bases outside the gene matches: 8. The CDR3 spells CASSQDQGALRYEQYF. The CDR3 region has the DNA TGTGCCAGCAGCCAAGATCAGGGGGCTCTCCGATACGAGCAGTACTTC.

Ten or more counts support this clonotype. The chain uses TRBV7-2 and TRBJ1-6; D unclear. Germline lookup yields CDR1 SGHTA and CDR2 FQGNSA. V was shortened by 5 bases and J by 10 bases, with 9 bases between the two germline ends. This CDR3 is built from 12 residues. As DNA, the CDR3 is TGTGCCAGCAGCACCCGGGAGTCACCCCTCCACTTT. This gives the protein CASSTRESPLHF.

This clonotype was observed many times. The rearrangement links TRBV12-3 or TRBV12-4 to TRBJ1-5; D gene unclear. The CDR3 runs 13 residues. Trimming stripped 3 bases from V and 6 bases from J, with 9 bases between. The CDR3 protein is CASSFSAGQPQHF. In DNA form, the CDR3 reads TGTGCCAGCAGTTTCTCGGCGGGTCAGCCCCAGCATTTT.

This clonotype was counted many times. The chain is built from TRBV20-1 and TRBJ2-5; D uncertain. V dropped 0 bases and J dropped 5 bases, with 4 bases sitting between them. Germline loops: CDR1 DFQATT, CDR2 SNEGSKA (reference sequence). CDR3 length: 11 residues. The CDR3 DNA reads TGCAGTGCTAGAGAGTGGGAGACCCAGTACTTC. This encodes CSAREWETQYF.

This clonotype has only a few counts. This chain uses TRBV11-1 with TRBJ2-3; 12 bases align to TRBD2. This CDR3 spans 16 amino acids. Losses at the gene ends were 5 bases for V and 5 bases for J; bases not matched to a gene: 8. Germline V gene lookup returns CDR1 SGHAT and CDR2 FQDESV (reference sequence). The DNA for the CDR3 is TGTGCCAGCAGCCTAAGACTAGCGGGAGTTATAGATACGCAGTATTTT. It specifies CASSLRLAGVIDTQYF.

The gene calls are TRBV12-3 or TRBV12-4 and TRBJ1-2; D is undetermined. This CDR3 has 15 amino acids. The ends were cut back, 11 bases at V and 0 bases at J, with 19 bases in the middle. In DNA form, the CDR3 reads TGTGCCGGTGCATCGAACAGTACGGCTAACTATGGCTACACCTTC. Amino acids: CAGASNSTANYGYTF.

V gene TRBV20-1 combines with J gene TRBJ1-3, with TRBD1 matching 8 bases. Germline assignment: CDR1 DFQATT and CDR2 SNEGSKA (reference sequence). The CDR3 runs 17 residues. V was clipped by 6 bases and J by 4 bases; unmatched bases: 17. CDR3 bases: TGCAGTGCGTTGCGGGGGGTCAGGGGGCACCGGGGAAACACCATATATTTT. Amino acid sequence: CSALRGVRGHRGNTIYF.

The CDR3 DNA reads as TGTGCCACCAGCAGCGATCTTGGACAGCAAGAGACCCAGTACTTC. Its protein product is CATSSDLGQQETQYF. The rearrangement joins TRBV15 to TRBJ2-5; maybe TRBD1 (6 bases). The CDR3 runs 15 residues. CDR1 and CDR2 from the germline V gene are LNHNV and YYDKDF (reference sequence). The germline V and J ends were trimmed by 3 bases and 2 bases, with 13 bases remaining between them.

At least ten counts were recorded for this clonotype. The chain recombines TRBV6-4 with TRBJ2-1; no firm D call. V lost 5 bases and J lost 0, with 11 bases in between. Germline loops: CDR1 MRHNA, CDR2 SNTAGT. The CDR3 loop spans 15 amino acids. Here the CDR3 DNA reads TGTGCCAGCAGTAAGAGACTGTCCTCCTACAATGAGCAGTTCTTC. Its translation: CASSKRLSSYNEQFF.

This clonotype was recorded a few times. This chain connects TRBV5-1 to TRBJ1-5; no definite D call. Trimming took off 1 base at V and 6 bases at J, with 17 bases between the two ends. The germline V gene encodes CDR1 SGHRS and CDR2 YFSETQ. The CDR3 sequence is 16 residues long. In nucleotides, the CDR3 is TGCGCCAGCAGCTTGACTCCCCAAGGGCATGGTCAGCCCCAGCATTTT. It translates to CASSLTPQGHGQPQHF.

At least ten counts were recorded for this clonotype. The rearrangement links TRBV7-9 to TRBJ2-7, with 7 bases aligning to TRBD1. The trim removed 10 bases at V and 7 bases at J, leaving 7 bases unmatched. This CDR3 region has 11 residues. The V gene's germline CDR1 is SEHNR and CDR2 FQNEAQ (reference sequence). The CDR3 reads CAINPRGEQYF. The CDR3 bases are TGTGCCATAAATCCCAGGGGGGAGCAGTACTTC.

This clonotype was seen only a few times. The chain links TRBV19 to TRBJ1-1; weak D call: TRBD1 (5 bases). Trimming pared 6 bases from V and 8 bases from J, leaving 22 bases between. Germline V gives CDR1 LNHDA, CDR2 SQIVND (reference sequence). This CDR3 spans 15 amino acids. The CDR3 DNA follows: TGTGCCAGTAGCGATATAGGGACTTCATCGGGAGAAGCTTTCTTT. Its translation: CASSDIGTSSGEAFF.

V gene TRBV29-1 combines with J gene TRBJ1-2; 8 nucleotides agree with TRBD1. The trim removed 5 bases at V and 3 bases at J, leaving 8 bases unmatched. CDR3 length: 14 residues. Germline V lookup: CDR1 SQVTM, CDR2 ANQGSEA. The CDR3 protein is CSVYKDRGDYGYTF. DNA of the CDR3: TGCAGCGTTTACAAAGACAGGGGCGACTATGGCTACACCTTC.

A remark on this clonotype: A much larger clone is a single base away; this may be a read error. The J gene is TRBJ2-7, the V gene TRBV10-3, with D perhaps matching TRBD1 or TRBD2 (5 bases each). The CDR3 contains 13 residues. Trimming took off 7 bases at V and 5 bases at J, with 15 bases between the two ends. The V gene's germline CDR1 is ENHRY and CDR2 SYGVKD. CDR3 in DNA: TGTGCCATCAACGGGGACCCTCCCCACGAGCAGTACTTC. Its protein product is CAINGDPPHEQYF.

This clonotype was seen a handful of times. The V gene is TRBV25-1, the J gene TRBJ1-2, with 7 bases matching TRBD1. J lost 7 bases, V lost 8 bases, and 10 bases had no gene match. Germline CDR1 MGHDK, CDR2 SYGVNS. This CDR3 region has 13 residues. CDR3 coding DNA: TGTGCCAGCTTCGACAGGGTCCTAGGTGGCTACACCTTC. As protein: CASFDRVLGGYTF.

In its sample, this clonotype was seen many times. The chain joins TRBV2 to TRBJ1-5; TRBD1 matches 7 bases. The germline V gene has CDR1 SNHLY and CDR2 FYNNEI. Trimming took 4 bases from V and 2 from J; bases not matched to a gene: 2. This CDR3 region has 14 residues. This chain's CDR3 is CASSADRGNQPQHF. The CDR3 coding sequence is TGTGCCAGCAGTGCCGACAGGGGCAATCAGCCCCAGCATTTT.

Ten or more counts support this clonotype. The chain links TRBV7-9 to TRBJ1-6; 9 nucleotides align to TRBD1. The CDR3 has 18 amino acids. Germline V gene sequence: CDR1 SEHNR, CDR2 FQNEAQ (reference sequence). Trimming took 2 bases from V and 4 from J; bases not matched to a gene: 9. DNA for the CDR3: TGTGCCAGCAGCTTACCCGGGACAGGGTGGTTGTATAATTCACCCCTCCACTTT. This codes for CASSLPGTGWLYNSPLHF.

The chain employs TRBV7-8 and TRBJ2-7; the match to TRBD1 covers 8 bases. This CDR3 has 13 residues. The germline V gene has CDR1 SGHVS and CDR2 FQNEAQ. With 4 bases clipped from V and 9 bases from J, the junction kept 8 bases outside the gene matches. CDR3 nucleotides: TGTGCCAGCAGCTCCGCGACGACAGGGGCGCAGTACTTC. The encoded protein is CASSSATTGAQYF.